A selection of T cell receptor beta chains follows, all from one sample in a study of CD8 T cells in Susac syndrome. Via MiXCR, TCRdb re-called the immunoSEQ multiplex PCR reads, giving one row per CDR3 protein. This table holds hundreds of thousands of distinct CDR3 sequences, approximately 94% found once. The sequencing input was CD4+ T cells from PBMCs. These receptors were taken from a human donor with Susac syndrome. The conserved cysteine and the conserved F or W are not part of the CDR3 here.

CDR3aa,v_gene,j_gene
ATLPGEYSNQPQH,TRBV15,TRBJ1-5
ASSYSGQKFYGYT,TRBV6-2/TRBV6-3,TRBJ1-2
ASRPLVRNEQF,TRBV5-6,TRBJ2-1
SASDVRQGGEKLF,TRBV20-1,TRBJ1-4
SVEKLMNTEAF,TRBV29-1,TRBJ1-1
ASSWGTGEGEAF,TRBV5-1,TRBJ1-1
ASSPRDSNEKLF,TRBV12-3/TRBV12-4,TRBJ1-4
ASSLPQGATTPYGYT,TRBV28,TRBJ1-2
ASSDSGAGEKLF,TRBV25-1,TRBJ1-4
ASSSSGGSYNEQF,TRBV7-2,TRBJ2-1
ASSPSGGSEQY,TRBV13,TRBJ2-7
ASSSGQGGPGYT,TRBV7-3,TRBJ1-2
ASSLEGQPTGTDTQY,TRBV7-9,TRBJ2-3
ASSPLGSDEQF,TRBV19,TRBJ2-1
ASSVGNNQPQH,TRBV10-2,TRBJ1-5
AWGFAGGESYEQY,TRBV30,TRBJ2-7
ASTNWAEAF,TRBV6-2/TRBV6-3,TRBJ1-1
ASSLLASGEETQY,TRBV5-1,TRBJ2-5